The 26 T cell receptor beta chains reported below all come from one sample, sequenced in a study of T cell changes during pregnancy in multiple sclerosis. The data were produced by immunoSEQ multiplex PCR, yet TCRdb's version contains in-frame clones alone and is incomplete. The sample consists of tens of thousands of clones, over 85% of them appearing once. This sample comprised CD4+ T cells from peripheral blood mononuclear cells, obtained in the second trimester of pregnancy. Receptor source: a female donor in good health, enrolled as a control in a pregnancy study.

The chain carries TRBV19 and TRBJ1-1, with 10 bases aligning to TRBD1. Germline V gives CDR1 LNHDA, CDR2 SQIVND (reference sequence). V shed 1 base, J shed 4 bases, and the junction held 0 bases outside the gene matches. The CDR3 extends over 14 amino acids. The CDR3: CASSIGDRGTEAFF. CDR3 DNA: TGTGCCAGTAGTATAGGGGACAGGGGCACTGAAGCTTTCTTT. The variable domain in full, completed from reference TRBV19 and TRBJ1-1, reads DGGITQSPKYLFRKEGQNVTLSCEQNLNHDAMYWYRQDPGQGLRLIYYSQIVNDFQKGDIAEGYSVSREKKESFPLTVTSAQKNPTAFYLCASSIGDRGTEAFFGQGTRLTVV.

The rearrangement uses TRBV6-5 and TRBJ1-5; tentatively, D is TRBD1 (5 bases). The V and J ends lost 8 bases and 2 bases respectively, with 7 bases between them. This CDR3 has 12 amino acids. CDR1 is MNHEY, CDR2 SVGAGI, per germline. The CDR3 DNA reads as TGTGCCAGCGGCAGGGGCAATCAGCCCCAGCATTTT. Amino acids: CASGRGNQPQHF.

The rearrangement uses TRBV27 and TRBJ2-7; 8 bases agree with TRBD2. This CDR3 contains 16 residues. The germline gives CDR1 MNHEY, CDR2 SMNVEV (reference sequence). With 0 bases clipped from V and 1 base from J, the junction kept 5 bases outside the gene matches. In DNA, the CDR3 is TGTGCCAGCAGTTTATCGCCGCTAGCGGGTTCCTACGAGCAGTACTTC. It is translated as CASSLSPLAGSYEQYF.

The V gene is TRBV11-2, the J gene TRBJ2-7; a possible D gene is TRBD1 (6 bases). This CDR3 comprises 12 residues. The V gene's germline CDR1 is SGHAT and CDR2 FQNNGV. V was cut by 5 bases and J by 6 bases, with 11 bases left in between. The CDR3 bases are TGTGCCAGCAGCCGACAGGCTGGCGAGCAGTACTTC. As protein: CASSRQAGEQYF.

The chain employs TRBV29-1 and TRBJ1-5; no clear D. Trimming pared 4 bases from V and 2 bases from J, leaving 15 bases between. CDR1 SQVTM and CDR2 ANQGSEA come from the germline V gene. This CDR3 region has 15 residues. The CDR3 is CSVVDGFLGNQPQHF. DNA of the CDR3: TGCAGCGTTGTCGACGGGTTTCTGGGCAATCAGCCCCAGCATTTT.

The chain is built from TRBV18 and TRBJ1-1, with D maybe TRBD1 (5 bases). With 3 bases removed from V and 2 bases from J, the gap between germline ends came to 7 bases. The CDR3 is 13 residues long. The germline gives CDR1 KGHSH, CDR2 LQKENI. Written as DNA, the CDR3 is TGTGCCAGCTCACCGACAGCAAACACTGAAGCTTTCTTT. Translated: CASSPTANTEAFF.

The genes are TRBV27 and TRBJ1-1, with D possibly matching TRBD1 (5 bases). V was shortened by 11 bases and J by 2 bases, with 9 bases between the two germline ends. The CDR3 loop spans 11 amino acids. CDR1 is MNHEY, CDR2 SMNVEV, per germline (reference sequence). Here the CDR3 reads CAVGENTEAFF. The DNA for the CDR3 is TGTGCCGTAGGGGAAAACACTGAAGCTTTCTTT.

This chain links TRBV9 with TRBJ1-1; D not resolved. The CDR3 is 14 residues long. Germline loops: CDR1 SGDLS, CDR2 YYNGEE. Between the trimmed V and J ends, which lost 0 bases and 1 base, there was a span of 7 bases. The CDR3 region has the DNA TGTGCCAGCAGCGTAGGGCAGGCGAACACTGAAGCTTTCTTT. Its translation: CASSVGQANTEAFF.

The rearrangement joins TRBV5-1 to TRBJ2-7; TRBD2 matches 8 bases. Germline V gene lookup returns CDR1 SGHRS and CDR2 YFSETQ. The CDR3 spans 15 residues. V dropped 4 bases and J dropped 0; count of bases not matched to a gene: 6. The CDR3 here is CASSPESGSSYEQYF. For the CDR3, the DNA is TGCGCCAGCAGCCCTGAGAGCGGGAGCTCCTACGAGCAGTACTTC.

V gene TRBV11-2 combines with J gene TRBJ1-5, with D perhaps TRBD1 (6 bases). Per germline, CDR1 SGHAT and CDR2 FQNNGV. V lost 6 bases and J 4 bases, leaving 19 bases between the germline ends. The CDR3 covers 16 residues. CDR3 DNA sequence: TGTGCCAGCAGGTCAGGGGAAGGGGGAGCGAATCAGCCCCAGCATTTT. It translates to CASRSGEGGANQPQHF.

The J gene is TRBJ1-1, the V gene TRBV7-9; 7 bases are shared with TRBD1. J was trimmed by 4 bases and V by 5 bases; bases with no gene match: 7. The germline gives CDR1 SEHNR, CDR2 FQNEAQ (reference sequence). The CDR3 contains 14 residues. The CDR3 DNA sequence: TGTGCCAGCAGCCCCCGACAGGGATTCACTGAAGCTTTCTTT. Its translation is CASSPRQGFTEAFF.

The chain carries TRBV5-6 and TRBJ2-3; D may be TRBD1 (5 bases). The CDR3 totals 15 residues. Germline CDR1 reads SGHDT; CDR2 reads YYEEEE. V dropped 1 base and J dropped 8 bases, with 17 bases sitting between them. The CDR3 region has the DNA TGTGCCAGCAGCTTGAGATTTCAGGGTTCTCTTACGCAGTATTTT. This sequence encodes CASSLRFQGSLTQYF.

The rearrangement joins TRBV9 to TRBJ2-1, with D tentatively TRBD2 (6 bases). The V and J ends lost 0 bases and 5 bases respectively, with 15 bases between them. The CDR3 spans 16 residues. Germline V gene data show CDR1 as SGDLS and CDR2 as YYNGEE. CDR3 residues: CASSVEPGVANNEQFF. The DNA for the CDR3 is TGTGCCAGCAGCGTAGAACCGGGAGTTGCCAACAATGAGCAGTTCTTC. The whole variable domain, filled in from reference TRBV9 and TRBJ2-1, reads DSGVTQTPKHLITATGQRVTLRCSPRSGDLSVYWYQQSLDQGLQFLIQYYNGEERAKGNILERFSAQQFPDLHSELNLSSLELGDSALYFCASSVEPGVANNEQFFGPGTRLTVL.

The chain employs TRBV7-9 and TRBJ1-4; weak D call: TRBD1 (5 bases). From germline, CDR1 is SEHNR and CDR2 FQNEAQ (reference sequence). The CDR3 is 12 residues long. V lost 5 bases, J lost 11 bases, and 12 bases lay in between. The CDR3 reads CASSPSGGKLFF. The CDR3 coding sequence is TGTGCCAGCAGCCCTTCCGGGGGGAAACTGTTTTTT.

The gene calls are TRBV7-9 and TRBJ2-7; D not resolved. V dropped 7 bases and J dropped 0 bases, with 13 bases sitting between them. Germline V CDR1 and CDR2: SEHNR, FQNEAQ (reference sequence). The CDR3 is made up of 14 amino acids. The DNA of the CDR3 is TGTGCCAGCACCCGCGAGGCATTCTCCTACGAGCAGTACTTC. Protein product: CASTREAFSYEQYF.

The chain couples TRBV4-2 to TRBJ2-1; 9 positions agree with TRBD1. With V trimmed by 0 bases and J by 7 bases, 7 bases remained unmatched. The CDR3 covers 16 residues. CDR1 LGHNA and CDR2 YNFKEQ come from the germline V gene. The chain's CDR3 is CASSQDLTTGGNEQFF. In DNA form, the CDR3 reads TGTGCCAGCAGCCAAGATCTGACGACAGGGGGAAATGAGCAGTTCTTC.

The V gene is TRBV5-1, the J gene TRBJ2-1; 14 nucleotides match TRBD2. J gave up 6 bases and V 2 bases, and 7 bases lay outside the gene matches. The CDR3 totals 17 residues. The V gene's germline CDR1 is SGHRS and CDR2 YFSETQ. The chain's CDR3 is CASSFRLAGGVGNEQFF. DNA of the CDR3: TGCGCCAGCAGCTTTCGACTAGCGGGAGGGGTCGGCAATGAGCAGTTCTTC.

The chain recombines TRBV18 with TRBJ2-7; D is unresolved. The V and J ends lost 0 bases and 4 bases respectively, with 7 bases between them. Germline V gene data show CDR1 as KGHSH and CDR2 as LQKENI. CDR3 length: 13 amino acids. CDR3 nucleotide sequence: TGTGCCAGCTCACCACCGACTGGATACGAGCAGTACTTC. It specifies CASSPPTGYEQYF.

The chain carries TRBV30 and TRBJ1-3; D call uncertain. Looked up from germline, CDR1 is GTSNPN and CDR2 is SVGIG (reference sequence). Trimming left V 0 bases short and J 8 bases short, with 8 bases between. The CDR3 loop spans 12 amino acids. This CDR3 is CAWSVREDTIYF. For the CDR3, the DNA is TGTGCCTGGAGTGTGAGAGAAGACACCATATATTTT.

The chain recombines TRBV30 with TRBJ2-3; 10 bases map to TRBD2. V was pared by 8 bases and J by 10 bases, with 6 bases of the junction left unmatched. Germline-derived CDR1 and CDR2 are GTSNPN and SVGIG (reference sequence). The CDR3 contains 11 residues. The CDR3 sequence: CARGGTSAQYF. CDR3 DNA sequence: TGTGCCCGGGGGGGGACTAGCGCGCAGTATTTT.

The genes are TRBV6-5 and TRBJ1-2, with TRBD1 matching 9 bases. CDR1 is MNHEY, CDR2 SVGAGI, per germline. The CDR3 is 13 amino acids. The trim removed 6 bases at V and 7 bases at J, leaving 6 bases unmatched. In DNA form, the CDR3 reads TGTGCCAGCAGGGAACAGGGGGCAAGTGGCTACACCTTC. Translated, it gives CASREQGASGYTF.

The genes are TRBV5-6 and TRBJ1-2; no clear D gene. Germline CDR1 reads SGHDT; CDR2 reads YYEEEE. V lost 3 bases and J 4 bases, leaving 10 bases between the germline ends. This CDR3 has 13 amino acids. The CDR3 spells CASSSPKLYGYTF. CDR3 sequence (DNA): TGTGCCAGCAGCTCCCCCAAACTCTATGGCTACACCTTC.

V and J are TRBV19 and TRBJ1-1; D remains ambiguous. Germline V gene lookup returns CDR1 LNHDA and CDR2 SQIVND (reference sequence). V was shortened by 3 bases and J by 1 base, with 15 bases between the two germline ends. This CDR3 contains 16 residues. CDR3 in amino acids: CASSISSANRNTEAFF. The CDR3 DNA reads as TGTGCCAGTAGTATCTCGTCCGCGAACCGGAACACTGAAGCTTTCTTT.

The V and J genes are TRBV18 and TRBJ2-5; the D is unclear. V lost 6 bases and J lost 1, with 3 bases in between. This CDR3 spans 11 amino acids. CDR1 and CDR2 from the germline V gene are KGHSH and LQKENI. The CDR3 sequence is CASSLQETQYF. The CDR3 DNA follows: TGTGCCAGCTCTCTCCAAGAGACCCAGTACTTC.

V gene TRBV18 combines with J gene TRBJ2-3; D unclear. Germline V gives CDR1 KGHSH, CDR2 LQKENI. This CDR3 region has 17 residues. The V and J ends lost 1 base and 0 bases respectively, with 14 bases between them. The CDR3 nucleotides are TGTGCCAGCTCACCACGGAGACTCCCCGGAAGCACAGATACGCAGTATTTT. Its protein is CASSPRRLPGSTDTQYF.

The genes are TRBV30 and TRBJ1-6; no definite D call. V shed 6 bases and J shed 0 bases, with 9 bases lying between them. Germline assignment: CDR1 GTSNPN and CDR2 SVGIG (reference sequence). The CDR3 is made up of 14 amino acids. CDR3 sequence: CACRGSSYNSPLHF. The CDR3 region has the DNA TGTGCCTGCCGCGGCAGCTCCTATAATTCACCCCTCCACTTT.